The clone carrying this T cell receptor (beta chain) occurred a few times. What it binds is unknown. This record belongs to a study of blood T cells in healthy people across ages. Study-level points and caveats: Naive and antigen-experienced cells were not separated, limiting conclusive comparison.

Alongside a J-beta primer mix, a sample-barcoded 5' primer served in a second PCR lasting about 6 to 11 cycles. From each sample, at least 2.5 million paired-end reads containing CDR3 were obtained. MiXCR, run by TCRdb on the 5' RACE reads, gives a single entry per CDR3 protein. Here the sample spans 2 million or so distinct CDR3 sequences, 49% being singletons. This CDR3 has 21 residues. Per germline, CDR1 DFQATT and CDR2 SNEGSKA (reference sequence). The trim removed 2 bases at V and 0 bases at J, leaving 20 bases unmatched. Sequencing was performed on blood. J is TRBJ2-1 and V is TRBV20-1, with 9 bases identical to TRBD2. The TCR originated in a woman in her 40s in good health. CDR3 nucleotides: TGCAGTGCTAGACCTCCCCGAGGGGTAGCGGGGGCGAGGAGCTCCTACAATGAGCAGTTCTTC. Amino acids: CSARPPRGVAGARSSYNEQFF.